The 2 T cell receptor beta chains below were found in one sample sequenced in a study of cytomegalovirus exposure and HLA in healthy donors. The PCR employed 60 Vbeta primers together with 13 Jbeta primers. The data were produced by immunoSEQ multiplex PCR, yet TCRdb's version contains in-frame clones alone and is incomplete. The sample lists about 57,000 clones; 65% to 90% were seen once. The sample comprised PBMCs. All receptors derive from a man under 40 in good health and CMV-seronegative.

V is TRBV5-6 and J is TRBJ1-5; D gene unclear. Germline CDR1 is SGHDT and CDR2 is YYEEEE. Deletions cut 2 bases from V and 5 bases from J, with 5 bases between. The CDR3 covers 12 residues. Here the CDR3 reads CASSFGDQPQHF. CDR3 nucleotides: TGTGCCAGCAGCTTCGGTGATCAGCCCCAGCATTTT.

The J gene is TRBJ1-5, the V gene TRBV27; no reliable D call. The CDR3 spans 13 residues. Between the trimmed V and J ends, which lost 7 bases and 1 base, there was a span of 8 bases. Germline V CDR1 and CDR2: MNHEY, SMNVEV (reference sequence). The CDR3 DNA sequence: TGTGCCAGCAAGATGGCAAGCAATCAGCCCCAGCATTTT. This gives the protein CASKMASNQPQHF.